These 19 T cell receptor beta chains were all obtained from the same sample, sequenced in a study of blood T cells in healthy people across ages. Through a sample-barcoded 5' primer and a J-beta primer mix, a second PCR was run for roughly 6 to 11 cycles. Each CDR3 protein gets one entry after TCRdb re-called the 5' RACE reads with MiXCR. The sample holds 450,000 to 700,000 distinct CDR3 sequences; roughly a quarter are singletons and the top ten take roughly 20%. The sequencing sample was made of blood. The receptors stem from a woman aged 70-85 years in good health.

This clonotype was recorded a few times. This rearrangement joins TRBV2 to TRBJ2-7; possibly TRBD1 for D (6 bases). Per the germline V gene, CDR1 is SNHLY and CDR2 is FYNNEI. Trimming left V 3 bases short and J 9 bases short, with 12 bases between. The CDR3 contains 12 residues. The CDR3 is CASSDRDNRQYF. DNA for the CDR3: TGTGCCAGCAGTGACCGGGACAACAGGCAGTACTTC.

The chain recombines TRBV3-1 with TRBJ2-3, with TRBD2 identical over 7 bases. V shed 3 bases, J shed 2 bases, and the junction held 8 bases outside the gene matches. The CDR3 is 16 amino acids. Germline V gene sequence: CDR1 LGHDT, CDR2 YNNKEL (reference sequence). The CDR3 loop reads CASSQSRDYPTDTQYF. CDR3 coding DNA: TGTGCCAGCAGCCAGAGCCGGGACTACCCCACAGATACGCAGTATTTT.

This clonotype was counted only a few times. The chain links TRBV6-1 to TRBJ2-1; 8 bases line up with TRBD1. V shed 6 bases, J shed 9 bases, and the junction held 16 bases outside the gene matches. Germline CDR1 MNHNS, CDR2 SASEGT. The CDR3 totals 16 residues. The CDR3 loop is CASSTRMTGALGEQFF. DNA for the CDR3: TGTGCCAGCAGCACAAGGATGACAGGGGCTTTGGGTGAGCAGTTCTTC.

This clonotype was detected a few times. V gene TRBV7-9 combines with J gene TRBJ1-4, with D tentatively TRBD1 (5 bases). The CDR3 sequence is 15 residues long. V was clipped by 8 bases and J by 3 bases, with 16 bases between them. Per the germline V gene, CDR1 is SEHNR and CDR2 is FQNEAQ (reference sequence). The CDR3 protein is CASLPQGLANEKLFF. CDR3 in DNA: TGTGCCAGCCTACCGCAGGGCTTGGCTAATGAAAAACTGTTTTTT.

The V gene is TRBV20-1, the J gene TRBJ2-7; 10 bases align to TRBD2. The CDR3 is 13 amino acids. V dropped 3 bases and J dropped 3; count of bases not matched to a gene: 2. Germline loops: CDR1 DFQATT, CDR2 SNEGSKA (reference sequence). The CDR3 loop reads CSASSSGGYEQYF. CDR3 DNA: TGCAGTGCTAGCTCTAGCGGGGGCTACGAGCAGTACTTC.

This chain joins TRBV5-1 and TRBJ2-2, with D possibly matching TRBD1 (6 bases). Deletions cut 3 bases from V and 10 bases from J, with 25 bases between. Germline loops: CDR1 SGHRS, CDR2 YFSETQ. The CDR3 totals 17 residues. CDR3 bases: TGCGCCAGCAGCTCCGCTCCGGGACATGGGATGGGGGAGGAGCTGTTTTTT. Protein product: CASSSAPGHGMGEELFF.

This clonotype was seen repeatedly, ten times or more. The V and J genes are TRBV4-2 and TRBJ1-5; D is perhaps TRBD1 (5 bases). Trimming shortened V by 1 base and J by 7 bases, and 14 bases separated the two germline ends. CDR1 and CDR2 from the germline V gene are LGHNA and YNFKEQ. The CDR3 contains 15 residues. In DNA, the CDR3 is TGTGCCAGCAGCCAAGTTCCAGGGCAGCAACAGCCCCAGCATTTT. It is translated as CASSQVPGQQQPQHF.

The genes are TRBV12-3 or TRBV12-4 and TRBJ2-5; D gene ambiguous. There are 13 residues in the CDR3. Between the trimmed V and J ends, which lost 7 bases and 1 base, there was a span of 10 bases. The CDR3 DNA is TGTGCCAGCATGCCACCGGGCCAAGAGACCCAGTACTTC. Translated: CASMPPGQETQYF.

The V gene is TRBV3-1, the J gene TRBJ1-2; 9 bases are a match to TRBD1. Per germline, CDR1 LGHDT and CDR2 YNNKEL (reference sequence). V gave up 0 bases and J gave up 8 bases; unmatched junction bases: 4. The CDR3 contains 14 residues. The CDR3 reads CASSQDTGGAGYTF. The CDR3 bases are TGTGCCAGCAGCCAAGATACAGGGGGCGCAGGCTACACCTTC.

The rearrangement uses TRBV20-1 and TRBJ1-1; unclear D gene. The CDR3 spans 12 residues. Deletions cut 3 bases from V and 5 bases from J, with 10 bases between. From germline, CDR1 is DFQATT and CDR2 SNEGSKA (reference sequence). Here the CDR3 DNA reads TGCAGTGCTAGCCCCGATCGGACTGAAGCTTTCTTT. Protein: CSASPDRTEAFF.

The V and J genes are TRBV5-1 and TRBJ1-2; D uncertain. This CDR3 spans 14 amino acids. The germline V and J ends were trimmed by 0 bases and 3 bases, with 9 bases remaining between them. CDR1 and CDR2 from the germline V gene are SGHRS and YFSETQ. The CDR3 reads CASSLASRDYGYTF. The CDR3 DNA reads TGCGCCAGCAGCTTGGCCTCAAGGGACTATGGCTACACCTTC. Full variable domain (missing parts from reference TRBV5-1 and TRBJ1-2): KAGVTQTPRYLIKTRGQQVTLSCSPISGHRSVSWYQQTPGQGLQFLFEYFSETQRNKGNFPGRFSGRQFSNSRSEMNVSTLELGDSALYLCASSLASRDYGYTFGSGTRLTVV.

This clonotype was observed once. This chain connects TRBV5-1 to TRBJ2-3; D is uncertain. Germline V gene lookup returns CDR1 SGHRS and CDR2 YFSETQ. The CDR3 is 13 residues long. Trimming shortened V by 0 bases and J by 7 bases, and 9 bases separated the two germline ends. CDR3 loop: CASSLEGSNTQYF. CDR3 in DNA: TGCGCCAGCAGCTTGGAGGGCTCAAATACGCAGTATTTT.

This chain connects TRBV3-1 to TRBJ1-3; D remains unclear. Trimming removed 1 base from V and 8 bases from J, with 9 bases in between. CDR3 size: 13 residues. Germline V gene sequence: CDR1 LGHDT, CDR2 YNNKEL (reference sequence). The CDR3 loop is CASSQVATDTIYF. In DNA form, the CDR3 reads TGTGCCAGCAGCCAAGTGGCGACGGACACCATATATTTT.

This clonotype was detected only a few times. Because the CDR3 is missing its conserved closing phenylalanine or tryptophan, this is likely a read error. This chain uses TRBV11-2 with TRBJ2-3; 8 bases are shared with TRBD2. After removal of 5 bases from V and 2 bases from J, the junction contained 9 bases not matched to a gene. Germline-derived CDR1 and CDR2 are SGHAT and FQNNGV. The CDR3 is 16 amino acids. DNA of the CDR3: TGTGCCAGCAGCATCCGGGGGGGGGACCCCACAGATACGCAGTATATT. Encoded protein: CASSIRGGDPTDTQYI.

This clonotype was detected only a few times. This chain joins TRBV12-5 and TRBJ2-7; no definite D call. CDR3 size: 12 residues. The V and J ends lost 1 base and 4 bases respectively, with 5 bases between them. Germline V gives CDR1 LGHNT, CDR2 FRNRAP. CDR3 sequence: CASGLGEYEQYF. The CDR3 bases are TGTGCTAGTGGTTTGGGGGAATACGAGCAGTACTTC. Together with reference TRBV12-5 and TRBJ2-7, the CDR3 gives the full variable domain: DARVTQTPRHKVTEMGQEVTMRCQPILGHNTVFWYRQTMMQGLELLAYFRNRAPLDDSGMPKDRFSAEMPDATLATLKIQPSEPRDSAVYFCASGLGEYEQYFGPGTRLTVT.

V is TRBV20-1 and J is TRBJ2-3; D is possibly TRBD2 (6 bases). The V end lost 7 bases, the J end lost 5 bases, and 22 bases lay between the germline ends. This CDR3 is 15 amino acids long. Germline lookup yields CDR1 DFQATT and CDR2 SNEGSKA (reference sequence). The CDR3 nucleotides read TGCAGTGTCCTGTCCCGGGGTGGGAGGAGAGATACGCAGTATTTT. Amino acids: CSVLSRGGRRDTQYF.

The rearrangement uses TRBV7-2 and TRBJ1-1; tentatively, D is TRBD1 (6 bases). The CDR3 contains 17 residues. Trimming pared 6 bases from V and 4 bases from J, leaving 24 bases between. Germline V CDR1 and CDR2: SGHTA, FQGNSA. CDR3 DNA sequence: TGTGCCAGCAGTCCTCAGATGGCGGGGGCAGGGAGCACTGAAGCTTTCTTT. Residues: CASSPQMAGAGSTEAFF.

The V gene is TRBV3-1, the J gene TRBJ1-3; TRBD1 matches at 11 bases. The CDR3 extends over 14 amino acids. Trimming at V came to 4 bases and at J to 11 bases, leaving 7 bases not matched to a gene. Germline-derived CDR1 and CDR2 are LGHDT and YNNKEL (reference sequence). In DNA, the CDR3 is TGTGCCAGCAGCCCGGGACAGGGGGGATCTGCCATATATTTT. Translated: CASSPGQGGSAIYF. Based on the CDR3 plus reference TRBV3-1 and TRBJ1-3, the full variable domain is DTAVSQTPKYLVTQMGNDKSIKCEQNLGHDTMYWYKQDSKKFLKIMFSYNNKELIINETVPNRFSPKSPDKAHLNLHINSLELGDSAVYFCASSPGQGGSAIYFGEGSWLTVV.

The chain uses TRBV20-1 and TRBJ1-2; D call uncertain. This CDR3 contains 13 residues. Trimming stripped 0 bases from V and 5 bases from J, with 10 bases between. Looked up from germline, CDR1 is DFQATT and CDR2 is SNEGSKA (reference sequence). The CDR3 is CSARDPTEYGYTF. CDR3 bases: TGCAGTGCTAGAGATCCTACGGAGTATGGCTACACCTTC.